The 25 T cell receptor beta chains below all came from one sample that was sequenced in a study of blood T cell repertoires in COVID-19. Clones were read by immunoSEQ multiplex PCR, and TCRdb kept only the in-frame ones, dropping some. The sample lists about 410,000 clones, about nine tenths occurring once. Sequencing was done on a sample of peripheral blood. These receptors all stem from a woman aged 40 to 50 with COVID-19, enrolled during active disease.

The CDR3 nucleotides are TGCGCCAGCAGCTCCTTCCCACCGGGACAGGGGGGTATGGACGCTGAAGCTTTCTTT. It specifies CASSSFPPGQGGMDAEAFF. The rearrangement uses TRBV5-1 and TRBJ1-1, with TRBD1 matching 11 bases. V was clipped by 3 bases and J by 6 bases; unmatched bases: 19. Per germline, CDR1 SGHRS and CDR2 YFSETQ. The length of the CDR3 is 19 residues. Full variable domain (remainder filled in from reference TRBV5-1 and TRBJ1-1): KAGVTQTPRYLIKTRGQQVTLSCSPISGHRSVSWYQQTPGQGLQFLFEYFSETQRNKGNFPGRFSGRQFSNSRSEMNVSTLELGDSALYLCASSSFPPGQGGMDAEAFFGQGTRLTVV.

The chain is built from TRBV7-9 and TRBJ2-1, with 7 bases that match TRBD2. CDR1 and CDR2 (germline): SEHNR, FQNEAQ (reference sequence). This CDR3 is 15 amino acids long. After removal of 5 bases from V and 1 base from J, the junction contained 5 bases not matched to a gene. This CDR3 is CASSVGGSSYNEQFF. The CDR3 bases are TGTGCCAGCAGCGTCGGCGGGAGTTCCTACAATGAGCAGTTCTTC.

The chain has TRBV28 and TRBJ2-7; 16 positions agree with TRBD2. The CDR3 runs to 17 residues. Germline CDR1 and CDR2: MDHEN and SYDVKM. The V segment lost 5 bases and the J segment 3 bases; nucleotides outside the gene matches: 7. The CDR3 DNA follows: TGTGCCAGCAGTCTAGGGACTAGCGGGGGGGCGGGCTACGAGCAGTACTTC. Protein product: CASSLGTSGGAGYEQYF. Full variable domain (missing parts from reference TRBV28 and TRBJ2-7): DVKVTQSSRYLVKRTGEKVFLECVQDMDHENMFWYRQDPGLGLRLIYFSYDVKMKEKGDIPEGYSVSREKKERFSLILESASTNQTSMYLCASSLGTSGGAGYEQYFGPGTRLTVT.

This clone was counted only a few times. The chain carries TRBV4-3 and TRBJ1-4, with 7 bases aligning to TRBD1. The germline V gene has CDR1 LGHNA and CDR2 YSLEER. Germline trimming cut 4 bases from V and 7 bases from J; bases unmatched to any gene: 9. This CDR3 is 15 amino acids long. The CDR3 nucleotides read TGCGCCAGCAGCCCGGGACAGCCGGTCGGTGAAAAACTGTTTTTT. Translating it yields CASSPGQPVGEKLFF.

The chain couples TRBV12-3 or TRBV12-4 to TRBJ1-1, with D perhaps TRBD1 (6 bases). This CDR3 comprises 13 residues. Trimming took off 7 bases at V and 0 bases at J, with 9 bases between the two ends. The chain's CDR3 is CASTQGLNTEAFF. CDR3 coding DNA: TGTGCCAGCACTCAGGGGTTGAACACTGAAGCTTTCTTT.

CDR3 sequence reads: CAISRQGSYEQYF. The DNA of the CDR3 is TGTGCCATCAGTCGACAGGGATCCTACGAGCAGTACTTC. This rearrangement joins TRBV10-3 to TRBJ2-7; 7 positions agree with TRBD1. Germline assignment: CDR1 ENHRY and CDR2 SYGVKD. V shed 5 bases and J 1 base; nucleotides not matched to a gene: 2. The CDR3 sequence is 13 residues long.

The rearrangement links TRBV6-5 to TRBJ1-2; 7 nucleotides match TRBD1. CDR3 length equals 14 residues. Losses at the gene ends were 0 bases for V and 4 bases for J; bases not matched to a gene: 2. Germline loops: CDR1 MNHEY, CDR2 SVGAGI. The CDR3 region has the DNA TGTGCCAGCAGTTACTCACCAGGGGGCTATGGCTACACCTTC. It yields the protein CASSYSPGGYGYTF.

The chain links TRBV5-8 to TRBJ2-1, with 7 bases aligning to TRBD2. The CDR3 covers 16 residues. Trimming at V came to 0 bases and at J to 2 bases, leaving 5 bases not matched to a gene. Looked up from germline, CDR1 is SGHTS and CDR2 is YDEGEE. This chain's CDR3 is CASSLGLAETYNEQFF. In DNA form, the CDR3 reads TGTGCCAGCAGCTTGGGACTAGCTGAAACCTACAATGAGCAGTTCTTC. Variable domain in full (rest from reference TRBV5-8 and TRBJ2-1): EAGVTQSPTHLIKTRGQQATLRCSPISGHTSVYWYQQALGLGLQFLLWYDEGEERNRGNFPPRFSGRQFPNYSSELNVNALELEDSALYLCASSLGLAETYNEQFFGPGTRLTVL.

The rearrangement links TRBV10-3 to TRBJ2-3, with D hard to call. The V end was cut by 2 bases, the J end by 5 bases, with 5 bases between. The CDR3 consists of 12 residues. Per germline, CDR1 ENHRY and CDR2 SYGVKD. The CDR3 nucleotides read TGTGCCATCAGTGAGAGACAAGATACGCAGTATTTT. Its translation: CAISERQDTQYF.

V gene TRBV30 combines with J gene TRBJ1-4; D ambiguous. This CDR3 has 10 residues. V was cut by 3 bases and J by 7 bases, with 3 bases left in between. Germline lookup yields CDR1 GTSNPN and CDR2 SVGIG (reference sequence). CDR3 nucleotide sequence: TGTGCCTGGAGCCGTGAAAAACTGTTTTTT. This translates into CAWSREKLFF.

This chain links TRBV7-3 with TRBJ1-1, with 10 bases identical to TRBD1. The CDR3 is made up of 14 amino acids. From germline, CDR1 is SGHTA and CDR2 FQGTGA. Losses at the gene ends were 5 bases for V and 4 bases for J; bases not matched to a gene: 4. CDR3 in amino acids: CASSGGQGGTEAFF. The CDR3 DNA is TGTGCCAGCAGCGGCGGACAGGGGGGCACTGAAGCTTTCTTT.

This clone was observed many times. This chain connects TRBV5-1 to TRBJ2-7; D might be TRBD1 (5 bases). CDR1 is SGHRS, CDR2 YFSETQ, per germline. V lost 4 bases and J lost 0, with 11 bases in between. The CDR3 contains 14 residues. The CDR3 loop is CASSPLGHSYEQYF. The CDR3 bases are TGCGCCAGCAGCCCGCTCGGACACTCCTACGAGCAGTACTTC.

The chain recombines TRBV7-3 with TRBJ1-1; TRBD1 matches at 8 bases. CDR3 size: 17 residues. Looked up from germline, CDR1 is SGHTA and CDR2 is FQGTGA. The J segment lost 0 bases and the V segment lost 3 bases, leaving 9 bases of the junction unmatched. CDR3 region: CASSFWTGQDLNTEAFF. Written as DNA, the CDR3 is TGTGCCAGCAGCTTTTGGACAGGGCAAGATTTGAACACTGAAGCTTTCTTT.

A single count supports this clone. The CDR3 region is CASSLTGWDEQFF. CDR3 coding DNA: TGCGCCAGCAGCTTAACAGGGTGGGATGAGCAGTTCTTC. The chain employs TRBV5-1 and TRBJ2-1; TRBD1 is a possible D gene (6 bases). From germline, CDR1 is SGHRS and CDR2 YFSETQ. The V end was cut by 2 bases, the J end by 8 bases, with 11 bases between. The CDR3 covers 13 residues.

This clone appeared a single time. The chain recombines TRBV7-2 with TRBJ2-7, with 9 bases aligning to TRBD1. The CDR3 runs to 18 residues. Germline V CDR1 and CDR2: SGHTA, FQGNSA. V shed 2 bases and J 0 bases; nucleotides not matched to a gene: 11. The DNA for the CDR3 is TGTGCCAGCAGCTTAAGACATTCCGGGACAGGGAGCTCCTACGAGCAGTACTTC. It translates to CASSLRHSGTGSSYEQYF.

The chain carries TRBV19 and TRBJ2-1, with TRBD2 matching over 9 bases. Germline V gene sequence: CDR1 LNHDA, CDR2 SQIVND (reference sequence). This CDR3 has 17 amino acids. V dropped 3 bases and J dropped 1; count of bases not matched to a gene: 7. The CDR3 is CASSIFSGSRSYNEQFF. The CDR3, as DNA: TGTGCCAGTAGTATTTTTAGCGGGAGTCGTTCCTACAATGAGCAGTTCTTC.

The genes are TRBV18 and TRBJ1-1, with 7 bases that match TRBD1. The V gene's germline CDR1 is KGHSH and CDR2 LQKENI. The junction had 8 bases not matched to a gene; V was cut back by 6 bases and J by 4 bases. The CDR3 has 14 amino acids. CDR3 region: CASSGGNRGTEAFF. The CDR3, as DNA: TGTGCCAGCTCGGGGGGAAACAGGGGCACTGAAGCTTTCTTT.

As DNA, the CDR3 is TGTGCCAGTAGTTTATTCACAGGGGGACAAGAGACCCAGTACTTC. Encoded protein: CASSLFTGGQETQYF. The chain uses TRBV19 and TRBJ2-5, with TRBD1 matching 8 bases. CDR1 and CDR2 from the germline V gene are LNHDA and SQIVND (reference sequence). V gave up 5 bases and J gave up 2 bases; unmatched junction bases: 7. The CDR3 runs 15 residues.

The CDR3 coding sequence is TGCGCCAGCAGCCCCGGACTAACAGATACGCAGTATTTT. It specifies CASSPGLTDTQYF. V and J are TRBV4-1 and TRBJ2-3; possible D gene TRBD2, 6 bases. Germline values: CDR1 MGHRA, CDR2 YSYEKL. V was clipped by 4 bases and J by 3 bases, with 8 bases between them. This CDR3 is built from 13 residues.

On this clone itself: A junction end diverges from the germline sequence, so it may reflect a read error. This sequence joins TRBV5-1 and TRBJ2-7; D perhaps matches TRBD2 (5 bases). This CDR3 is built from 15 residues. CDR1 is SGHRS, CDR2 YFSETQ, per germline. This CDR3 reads CASSLAGLASHEQYF. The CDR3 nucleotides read TGCGCCAGCAGCTTGGCTGGGCTAGCCTCCCACGAGCAGTACTTC.

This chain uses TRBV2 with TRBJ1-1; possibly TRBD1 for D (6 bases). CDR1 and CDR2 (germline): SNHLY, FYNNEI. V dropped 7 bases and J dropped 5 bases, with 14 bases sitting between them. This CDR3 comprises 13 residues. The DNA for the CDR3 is TGTGCCAGCACCTCCGAGACAGGAACTGAAGCTTTCTTT. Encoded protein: CASTSETGTEAFF.

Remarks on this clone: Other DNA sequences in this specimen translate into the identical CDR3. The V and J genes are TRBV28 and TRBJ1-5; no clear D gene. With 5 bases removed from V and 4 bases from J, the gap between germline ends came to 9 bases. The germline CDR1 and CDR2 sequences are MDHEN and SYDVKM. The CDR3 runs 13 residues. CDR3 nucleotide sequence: TGTGCCAGCAGTCCAGGTGGAAATCAGCCCCAGCATTTT. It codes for CASSPGGNQPQHF.

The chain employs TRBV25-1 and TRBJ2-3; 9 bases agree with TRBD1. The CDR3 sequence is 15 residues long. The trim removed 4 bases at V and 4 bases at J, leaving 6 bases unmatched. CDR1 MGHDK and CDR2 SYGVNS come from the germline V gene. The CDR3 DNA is TGTGCCAGCAGTGTACGGGGACAGGGCCCAGATACGCAGTATTTT. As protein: CASSVRGQGPDTQYF.

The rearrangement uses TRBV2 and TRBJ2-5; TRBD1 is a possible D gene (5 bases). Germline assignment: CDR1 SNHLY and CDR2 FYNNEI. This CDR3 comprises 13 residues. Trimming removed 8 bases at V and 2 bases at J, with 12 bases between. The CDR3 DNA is TGTGCCAGCCTGGTACAGGTTCAAGAGACCCAGTACTTC. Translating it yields CASLVQVQETQYF.

CDR3 nucleotide sequence: TGTGCCAGCACTCCCCGGGATTTGGGGGGCTACACCTTC. This gives the protein CASTPRDLGGYTF. J is TRBJ1-2 and V is TRBV6-6; D remains unclear. The germline V gene encodes CDR1 MNHNY and CDR2 SVGAGI (reference sequence). V lost 7 bases, J lost 8 bases, and 17 bases lay in between. This CDR3 has 13 residues.